The 25 T cell receptor beta chains given below trace back to one sample, sequenced in a study of blood T cell repertoires in COVID-19. Sequencing used immunoSEQ multiplex PCR; TCRdb keeps in-frame clones, though not all of them. In the table there are 390,000 or so clones, around 83% of which are singletons. Specimen: PBMCs or T cells enriched from blood (not recorded which). The receptor set was obtained from a woman between 45 and 60 years old who had recovered from COVID-19.

The chain has TRBV28 and TRBJ1-6, with D perhaps TRBD1 (6 bases). The CDR3 is 15 residues long. Germline V gene sequence: CDR1 MDHEN, CDR2 SYDVKM. V was trimmed by 2 bases and J by 3 bases, leaving 8 bases between them. The CDR3 reads CASSLQGFYNSPLHF. The CDR3 coding sequence is TGTGCCAGCAGTTTACAGGGGTTCTATAATTCACCCCTCCACTTT.

The chain couples TRBV27 to TRBJ1-1; D might be TRBD1 (5 bases). Germline V CDR1 and CDR2: MNHEY, SMNVEV (reference sequence). This CDR3 has 13 residues. V lost 9 bases, J lost 10 bases, and 21 bases lay in between. CDR3 protein: CASQQVSTGGAFF. The CDR3 DNA sequence: TGTGCCAGTCAACAAGTCTCTACCGGGGGAGCTTTCTTT.

The rearrangement joins TRBV6-1 to TRBJ1-5; the D gene is possibly TRBD1 (6 bases). Germline loops: CDR1 MNHNS, CDR2 SASEGT. This CDR3 has 19 residues. The ends were cut back, 2 bases at V and 1 base at J, with 21 bases in the middle. CDR3 nucleotides: TGTGCCAGCAGTGAAACGGGGGGCCGAGGAGTGGGGAGCAATCAGCCCCAGCATTTT. It specifies CASSETGGRGVGSNQPQHF.

This clone was recorded only once. V is TRBV30 and J is TRBJ1-2; 9 bases align to TRBD1. Germline V CDR1 and CDR2: GTSNPN, SVGIG (reference sequence). The CDR3 is 15 amino acids. V shed 4 bases and J 5 bases; nucleotides not matched to a gene: 11. In nucleotides, the CDR3 is TGTGCCTGGACCAACAGGGGGCGCTCTTTTTATGGCTACACCTTC. This translates into CAWTNRGRSFYGYTF.

The chain links TRBV27 to TRBJ2-1; 9 bases match TRBD1. Germline CDR1 MNHEY, CDR2 SMNVEV (reference sequence). Trimming cost V 7 bases and J 4 bases; bases outside gene matches: 5. This CDR3 spans 14 amino acids. This CDR3 reads CASTGTGSYNEQFF. DNA of the CDR3: TGTGCCAGCACCGGGACAGGGTCGTACAATGAGCAGTTCTTC.

V gene TRBV25-1 combines with J gene TRBJ1-1; D is perhaps TRBD1 (6 bases). The germline CDR1 and CDR2 sequences are MGHDK and SYGVNS. The CDR3 has 13 residues. Trimming stripped 8 bases from V and 8 bases from J, with 18 bases between. The CDR3, as DNA: TGTGCCAGCCGACTTTATTCCGGGACAGAAGCTTTCTTT. It encodes CASRLYSGTEAFF.

The sample holds a few counts of this clone. The chain links TRBV18 to TRBJ2-5, with 7 bases lining up with TRBD1. The CDR3 consists of 14 residues. CDR1 KGHSH and CDR2 LQKENI come from the germline V gene. Trimming at V came to 5 bases and at J to 2 bases, leaving 5 bases not matched to a gene. The DNA of the CDR3 is TGTGCCAGCTCAGACAGGGTGACTCAAGAGACCCAGTACTTC. This sequence encodes CASSDRVTQETQYF.

Comments on this clone: Because the CDR3's place on the DNA is in doubt, the DNA is left out and the CDR3 is given as listed by TCRdb. This chain links TRBV6-2 or TRBV6-3 with TRBJ1-1; TRBD1, the D gene given by the table, was not confirmed from the DNA. The CDR3 sequence runs 16 residues, both termini included. Germline CDR1 MNHEY, CDR2 SVGEGT. CDR3 loop: CASSSSDINSNTEAFF.

The table lists this clone with a count of one. The rearrangement uses TRBV7-8 and TRBJ1-5, with D maybe TRBD1 (5 bases). The CDR3 loop spans 24 amino acids. Trimming took off 5 bases at V and 0 bases at J, with 38 bases between the two ends. Germline CDR1 reads SGHVS; CDR2 reads FQNEAQ. This CDR3 reads CASSLLQGTNGNTSRWYSNQPQHF. DNA for the CDR3: TGTGCCAGCAGCCTCCTCCAGGGTACGAATGGTAATACCTCACGGTGGTATAGCAATCAGCCCCAGCATTTT.

This chain joins TRBV7-2 and TRBJ1-5, with 9 bases lining up with TRBD1. The J segment lost 9 bases and the V segment lost 6 bases, leaving 12 bases of the junction unmatched. CDR1 and CDR2 from the germline V gene are SGHTA and FQGNSA. This CDR3 has 15 residues. The DNA for the CDR3 is TGTGCCAGCAGTCAAAACAGGGGGCAAGGCCGGCCCCAGCATTTT. Encoded protein: CASSQNRGQGRPQHF.

The V gene is TRBV29-1, the J gene TRBJ1-2; the D gene is possibly TRBD1 (6 bases). The V gene lost 3 bases and the J gene lost 4 bases, with 12 bases spanning the gap. Germline lookup yields CDR1 SQVTM and CDR2 ANQGSEA. The CDR3 contains 13 residues. The CDR3, as DNA: TGCAGCGTTGATGGGGCAGGGGCCTATGGCTACACCTTC. Translating it yields CSVDGAGAYGYTF.

This clone was detected only a few times. This chain links TRBV7-8 with TRBJ2-1; D unclear. The V end was cut by 5 bases, the J end by 6 bases, with 8 bases between. The CDR3 totals 12 residues. Germline-derived CDR1 and CDR2 are SGHVS and FQNEAQ. CDR3 DNA: TGTGCCAGCAGCCGAGTTAGCAATGAGCAGTTCTTC. It specifies CASSRVSNEQFF.

J is TRBJ1-4 and V is TRBV2, with TRBD1 matching over 8 bases. Germline loops: CDR1 SNHLY, CDR2 FYNNEI. The CDR3 extends over 15 amino acids. J gave up 8 bases and V 2 bases, and 7 bases lay outside the gene matches. The CDR3 DNA reads TGTGCCAGCAGTGAAAGCCAGGGGGCGGGCGAAAAACTGTTTTTT. This translates into CASSESQGAGEKLFF.

V and J are TRBV5-5 and TRBJ2-7, with a possible D match to TRBD1 (5 bases). There are 12 residues in the CDR3. The germline V gene encodes CDR1 SGHKS and CDR2 YYEKEE (reference sequence). Trimming removed 0 bases from V and 12 bases from J, with 13 bases in between. The CDR3 coding sequence is TGTGCCAGCAGCTTGGAAGGGGCATCCTTGTACTTC. Translating it yields CASSLEGASLYF.

The sample holds one count of this clone. The J gene is TRBJ1-5, the V gene TRBV28; 7 nucleotides agree with TRBD1. Germline V gene data show CDR1 as MDHEN and CDR2 as SYDVKM. The junction had 3 bases not matched to a gene; V was cut back by 10 bases and J by 0 bases. The CDR3 has 13 amino acids. As DNA, the CDR3 is TGTGCCACCGACAGGGATAGCAATCAGCCCCAGCATTTT. Its protein product is CATDRDSNQPQHF. Variable domain in full (rest from reference TRBV28 and TRBJ1-5): DVKVTQSSRYLVKRTGEKVFLECVQDMDHENMFWYRQDPGLGLRLIYFSYDVKMKEKGDIPEGYSVSREKKERFSLILESASTNQTSMYLCATDRDSNQPQHFGDGTRLSIL.

The chain employs TRBV6-1 and TRBJ2-1; D may be TRBD1 (5 bases). V dropped 3 bases and J dropped 0 bases, with 15 bases sitting between them. The CDR3 is 17 amino acids. CDR1 and CDR2 from the germline V gene are MNHNS and SASEGT. CDR3 protein: CASSDAYRPSSYNEQFF. Written as DNA, the CDR3 is TGTGCCAGCAGTGACGCCTACAGGCCTAGCTCCTACAATGAGCAGTTCTTC.

The chain combines TRBV7-9 with TRBJ1-4; D is perhaps TRBD1 (6 bases). Germline CDR1 SEHNR, CDR2 FQNEAQ (reference sequence). The ends were cut back, 5 bases at V and 7 bases at J, with 23 bases in the middle. The CDR3 spans 17 residues. Here the CDR3 DNA reads TGTGCCAGCAGCCCAGCGGGGCCAGGGGCGCAAATTGAAAAACTGTTTTTT. This translates into CASSPAGPGAQIEKLFF.

This clone was seen just once. This chain uses TRBV7-8 with TRBJ1-2; D may be TRBD1 (5 bases). The CDR3 sequence is 14 residues long. Looked up from germline, CDR1 is SGHVS and CDR2 is FQNEAQ. V lost 2 bases and J lost 4, with 11 bases in between. The CDR3 DNA sequence: TGTGCCAGCAGCTTACTCCAGGGCGCCTATGGCTACACCTTC. Residues: CASSLLQGAYGYTF. The whole variable domain, filled in from reference TRBV7-8 and TRBJ1-2, reads GAGVSQSPRYKVAKRGQDVALRCDPISGHVSLFWYQQALGQGPEFLTYFQNEAQLDKSGLPSDRFFAERPEGSVSTLKIQRTQQEDSAVYLCASSLLQGAYGYTFGSGTRLTVV.

The CDR3 DNA reads as TGTGCCAGTAGTATACTAGCGGGCGTACACGAGCAGTACTTC. Encoded protein: CASSILAGVHEQYF. The chain is built from TRBV19 and TRBJ2-7, with 8 bases aligning to TRBD2. Trimming removed 2 bases from V and 5 bases from J; junction bases left unmatched: 5. CDR3 size: 14 residues. Germline CDR1 LNHDA, CDR2 SQIVND (reference sequence).

V and J are TRBV5-1 and TRBJ1-2; 8 bases map to TRBD1. This CDR3 has 18 amino acids. V shed 0 bases and J 5 bases; nucleotides not matched to a gene: 15. The germline V gene has CDR1 SGHRS and CDR2 YFSETQ. CDR3 amino acids: CASSLEGNTRGHGYGYTF. CDR3 bases: TGCGCCAGCAGCTTGGAGGGAAACACCAGGGGGCACGGATATGGCTACACCTTC.

This chain joins TRBV4-3 and TRBJ2-5; D is unclear. Germline lookup yields CDR1 LGHNA and CDR2 YSLEER. The V and J ends lost 0 bases and 0 bases respectively, with 8 bases between them. The CDR3 is made up of 15 amino acids. The CDR3 is CASSQDLGDQETQYF. For the CDR3, the DNA is TGCGCCAGCAGCCAAGATTTGGGCGACCAAGAGACCCAGTACTTC.

The chain combines TRBV2 with TRBJ2-2, with D unclear. The germline V gene has CDR1 SNHLY and CDR2 FYNNEI. V was clipped by 3 bases and J by 5 bases, with 10 bases between them. CDR3 length: 14 residues. This CDR3 reads CASSERSRTGELFF. The CDR3 nucleotides are TGTGCCAGCAGTGAGAGGTCGAGGACCGGGGAGCTGTTTTTT.

This chain connects TRBV30 to TRBJ1-6, with 7 bases lining up with TRBD1. The ends lost 2 bases at V and 9 bases at J; junction bases unmatched: 10. The CDR3 is 15 residues long. Germline CDR1 GTSNPN, CDR2 SVGIG (reference sequence). This CDR3 reads CAWSSAGTESSPLHF. The CDR3 DNA reads TGTGCCTGGAGTTCAGCCGGGACAGAATCTTCACCCCTCCACTTT. Combining the CDR3 with reference TRBV30 and TRBJ1-6 gives the whole variable domain SQTIHQWPATLVQPVGSPLSLECTVEGTSNPNLYWYRQAAGRGLQLLFYSVGIGQISSEVPQNLSASRPQDRQFILSSKKLLLSDSGFYLCAWSSAGTESSPLHFGNGTRLTVT.

The chain couples TRBV5-1 to TRBJ2-3, with D tentatively TRBD2 (6 bases). The CDR3 has 15 residues. V was shortened by 0 bases and J by 0 bases, with 8 bases between the two germline ends. Germline V gene lookup returns CDR1 SGHRS and CDR2 YFSETQ. CDR3 sequence (DNA): TGCGCCAGCAGCTTGGGGGGAGGAAGCACAGATACGCAGTATTTT. Protein product: CASSLGGGSTDTQYF. The complete variable domain, with remaining parts taken from reference TRBV5-1 and TRBJ2-3, reads KAGVTQTPRYLIKTRGQQVTLSCSPISGHRSVSWYQQTPGQGLQFLFEYFSETQRNKGNFPGRFSGRQFSNSRSEMNVSTLELGDSALYLCASSLGGGSTDTQYFGPGTRLTVL.

V usage is TRBV6-5 and J usage is TRBJ1-1, with TRBD1 matching 7 bases. The germline V gene encodes CDR1 MNHEY and CDR2 SVGAGI. This CDR3 comprises 15 residues. Trimming took 6 bases from V and 0 from J; bases not matched to a gene: 7. The CDR3 nucleotides read TGTGCCAGCAGCTTGGACAGGAGTATGAACACTGAAGCTTTCTTT. Translation: CASSLDRSMNTEAFF.